The TCR beta chain under discussion was sequenced for a study of vaccination and CD4 T cells after COVID-19 (dated by TCRdb to 2022 to 2024). Context from the whole study: SARS-CoV-2 positivity had been established in the convalescent patients by nasal swab PCR, and mild disease was recorded in roughly ten of these patients and severe disease in one. Six males and four females were included in the convalescent cohort, with two Hispanic individuals, seven Caucasians, two Asians and one multiracial person represented. A few convalescent patients were sampled both early after vaccination (day 14) and late after vaccination (days 161 to 241). Post-vaccine blood samples were collected a median of approximately eleven weeks after the second vaccine dose, ranging from about 12 to 250 days. In ten to eleven COVID-19 convalescent patients and a few infection-naive healthy vaccine recipients, researchers compared the spike-specific CD4+ TCR repertoire from before mRNA vaccination with the repertoire from after. Participants received two doses of either the Pfizer-BioNTech BNT162b2 vaccine (n=8) or the Moderna mRNA-1273 vaccine (n=2). Post-COVID blood samples were collected from convalescent patients a median of around 100 days after diagnosis, with a range of roughly 35 to 180 days. Study-wide findings and limitations: Of the vaccine-specific clones in convalescent patients, 304 of 307, or nearly all, reacted only to SARS-CoV-2 spike and did not cross-react with common cold coronaviruses. Among the post-vaccine SARS-CoV-2-reactive clones in convalescent patients, a median approximately 86% showed up only after vaccination, which suggests vaccine-specific priming. The number of convalescent patients in the study was relatively small, and the study did not examine early timepoints following natural infection. Although the median number of SARS-CoV-2-reactive clonotypes went up from fewer than 25 after infection to 35 to 40 after vaccination, the increase was not significant.

In the paper's terms, the time point label means: late sampling 161 to 241 days after vaccination in a few convalescent patients. The convalescent patients' positive SARS-CoV-2 PCR tests fell between March and December 2020, which was before the Alpha, Beta and Delta variants emerged in the United States. Ficoll-Paque Plus gradient centrifugation was used to isolate PBMCs from whole blood, and the isolated PBMCs were then either used fresh or cryopreserved at -140C. Points on this clonotype: Its antigen is unknown. No per-base quality is available; no much larger clone lies one base away.

Looking up the germline V gene yields CDR1 SGHTA and CDR2 FQGTGA. Measured from the cysteine to the phenylalanine, the CDR3 is 16 residues long. Only CDR3 DNA remains: 48 bases, in frame from the first base. Trimming takes 5 bases off V and 5 bases off J; junction bases not matched to a gene: 5. To prepare the library, PCR was applied. Sequenced using an Illumina iSeq 100. In the source study's methods: Non-productive sequences were removed, and CDR3s not starting with C, not ending with F or W, or shorter than 7 amino acids were discarded. Levenshtein distances (stringdist) and unrooted phylogenetic trees (ape) in R version 3.6.1 were used to assess CDR3 homology. TCRdb itself trimmed the public reads at Q25 with fastp, ran MiXCR and retained productive beta chains. Identical CDR3 proteins give one entry, which carries the most common genes and DNA. It is TCRdb's table, rather than the study itself, that gives the V and J calls and clone size. This sample lists 25,000 to 30,000 distinct CDR3 sequences; around 53% were detected once. The ten largest clonotypes hold more than 5% of the sample.

The chain is made from TRBV7-3 and TRBJ2-3, with 15 junctional bases fitting TRBD2. This receptor was taken from a human donor who had recovered from COVID-19. Sequencing was performed on CD4+ T cells from blood, taken about 7 months after SARS-CoV-2 vaccination. Read as DNA, the sequence is TGTGCCAGCAGCCCCTGGACTAGCGGGAGGGAAGATACGCAGTATTTT. The resulting protein is CASSPWTSGREDTQYF.